This entry lists 20 T cell receptor beta chains sequenced from one sample in a study of cytomegalovirus exposure and HLA in healthy donors. 13 Jbeta primers and 60 Vbeta primers were used for the PCR. The protocol was immunoSEQ multiplex PCR, while the TCRdb copy is restricted to in-frame clones and leaves out a portion. The sample includes 160,000 or so clones, nearly 80% of them seen just once. The sample taken for sequencing was PBMCs. The receptors were sampled from a man younger than 30 in good health and CMV-seropositive.

As concerns this clone: A read error may produce the germline difference seen at one junction end. The chain is built from TRBV4-1 and TRBJ2-1, with a weak D call TRBD1 (5 bases). Germline V lookup: CDR1 MGHRA, CDR2 YSYEKL. The CDR3 contains 15 residues. The CDR3 DNA reads TGCGCCAGCAGCCAGGTCGGCCAGGGATACAATGGGCAGTTCTTC. Protein: CASSQVGQGYNGQFF.

There are a few counts of this clone. The chain uses TRBV19 and TRBJ1-1; D is possibly TRBD1 (5 bases). Germline assignment: CDR1 LNHDA and CDR2 SQIVND (reference sequence). The CDR3 covers 13 residues. Between the trimmed V and J ends, which lost 5 bases and 5 bases, there was a span of 12 bases. The CDR3 sequence is CASSQGVKTEAFF. Here the CDR3 DNA reads TGTGCCAGTAGTCAAGGGGTTAAAACTGAAGCTTTCTTT.

J is TRBJ2-1 and V is TRBV19; TRBD2 matches at 12 bases. V shed 5 bases and J 4 bases; nucleotides not matched to a gene: 6. CDR1 and CDR2 (germline): LNHDA, SQIVND (reference sequence). This CDR3 region has 16 residues. The CDR3 is CASSSLTSGGYNEQFF. The CDR3 coding sequence is TGTGCCAGTAGTTCTTTGACTAGCGGGGGATACAATGAGCAGTTCTTC.

This clone was found a few times. The chain employs TRBV18 and TRBJ1-6, with D possibly matching TRBD1 (6 bases). The V and J ends lost 0 bases and 7 bases respectively, with 10 bases between them. Per germline, CDR1 KGHSH and CDR2 LQKENI. The CDR3 sequence is 15 residues long. CDR3: CASSPPLGANSPLHF. The CDR3 coding sequence is TGTGCCAGCTCACCACCACTGGGGGCGAATTCACCCCTCCACTTT.

The chain is built from TRBV7-8 and TRBJ1-4; TRBD1 matches at 8 bases. Looked up from germline, CDR1 is SGHVS and CDR2 is FQNEAQ. V dropped 6 bases and J dropped 6; count of bases not matched to a gene: 3. The CDR3 covers 13 residues. In DNA form, the CDR3 reads TGTGCCAGCAGTCAGGACAGGGATGAAAAACTGTTTTTT. Its protein is CASSQDRDEKLFF.

The CDR3 DNA follows: TGTGCCAGCAGCTTGCTTTATCGGGAGGCCGGGGAGCTGTTTTTT. Residues: CASSLLYREAGELFF. The V and J genes are TRBV5-4 and TRBJ2-2; 7 bases line up with TRBD2. CDR1 SGHNT and CDR2 YYREEE come from the germline V gene (reference sequence). V lost 1 base and J lost 6; bases outside the gene matches: 6. The CDR3 spans 15 residues.

The V and J genes are TRBV10-3 and TRBJ1-1; a weak D match, TRBD1 (6 bases). The CDR3 runs 13 residues. Trimming took off 6 bases at V and 5 bases at J, with 13 bases between the two ends. The V gene's germline CDR1 is ENHRY and CDR2 SYGVKD. CDR3 sequence reads: CAIRTTGQTEAFF. The DNA of the CDR3 is TGTGCCATCAGGACAACGGGACAAACTGAAGCTTTCTTT.

The rearrangement links TRBV5-1 to TRBJ2-3; 11 bases are a match to TRBD2. The CDR3 contains 16 residues. J gave up 5 bases and V 5 bases, and 10 bases lay outside the gene matches. Germline values: CDR1 SGHRS, CDR2 YFSETQ. CDR3 residues: CASSSLIAGGIDTQYF. Here the CDR3 DNA reads TGCGCCAGCAGTTCACTTATAGCGGGAGGGATAGATACGCAGTATTTT.

The chain combines TRBV6-1 with TRBJ1-1; 9 bases agree with TRBD1. The CDR3 is made up of 15 amino acids. Losses at the gene ends were 7 bases for V and 4 bases for J; bases not matched to a gene: 10. Germline CDR1 MNHNS, CDR2 SASEGT. This chain's CDR3 is CASTTNLGQGTEAFF. DNA for the CDR3: TGTGCCAGCACCACCAATTTGGGACAGGGCACTGAAGCTTTCTTT.

The chain links TRBV2 to TRBJ2-3, with 9 bases that match TRBD1. CDR3 length: 15 residues. V lost 9 bases, J lost 3 bases, and 10 bases stayed unmatched. Germline loops: CDR1 SNHLY, CDR2 FYNNEI. The CDR3 DNA reads as TGTGCCAGTTGGGACAGGGTAGTCGAAACAGATACGCAGTATTTT. It is translated as CASWDRVVETDTQYF.

This clone occurred once. V gene TRBV9 combines with J gene TRBJ2-1; TRBD2 aligns across 8 bases. Per the germline V gene, CDR1 is SGDLS and CDR2 is YYNGEE. CDR3 size: 14 residues. J gave up 6 bases and V 4 bases, and 6 bases lay outside the gene matches. The CDR3 DNA sequence: TGTGCCAGCAGCCGCGGGGGGTTGGGCAATGAGCAGTTCTTC. It translates to CASSRGGLGNEQFF.

V is TRBV7-9 and J is TRBJ2-7; maybe TRBD2 (5 bases). Germline CDR1 SEHNR, CDR2 FQNEAQ (reference sequence). Trimming cost V 1 base and J 4 bases, with 14 bases left between them. The CDR3 is 15 amino acids. CDR3 in DNA: TGTGCCAGCAGCTTAGAAGTAGAGGGTCGGTACGAGCAGTACTTC. Protein sequence: CASSLEVEGRYEQYF.

V usage is TRBV4-2 and J usage is TRBJ2-1, with D unresolved. The CDR3 has 16 amino acids. Trimming left V 0 bases short and J 1 base short, with 10 bases between. Germline lookup yields CDR1 LGHNA and CDR2 YNFKEQ. This CDR3 is CASSQDMTLSYNEQFF. The DNA of the CDR3 is TGTGCCAGCAGCCAAGATATGACTCTTTCCTACAATGAGCAGTTCTTC.

This chain connects TRBV29-1 to TRBJ2-7; TRBD1 matches at 10 bases. There are 13 residues in the CDR3. Germline V gene lookup returns CDR1 SQVTM and CDR2 ANQGSEA. J gave up 2 bases and V 7 bases, and 5 bases lay outside the gene matches. The DNA of the CDR3 is TGCAGCGCCTCTGGACAGGGGGCCTACGAGCAGTACTTC. Amino acids: CSASGQGAYEQYF.

V gene TRBV10-2 combines with J gene TRBJ1-5; no reliable D call. This CDR3 has 13 residues. Germline V CDR1 and CDR2: WSHSY, SAAADI. Trimming left V 3 bases short and J 4 bases short, with 7 bases between. CDR3 protein: CASSDVRNQPQHF. CDR3 sequence (DNA): TGCGCCAGCAGTGACGTGAGGAATCAGCCCCAGCATTTT.

The genes are TRBV19 and TRBJ2-1; TRBD1 matches 10 bases. The germline V gene has CDR1 LNHDA and CDR2 SQIVND (reference sequence). CDR3 size: 15 residues. Germline trimming cut 3 bases from V and 7 bases from J; bases unmatched to any gene: 6. The DNA for the CDR3 is TGTGCCAGTAGTATCGGACAGGGGGAACGTAATGAGCAGTTCTTC. This translates into CASSIGQGERNEQFF.

V is TRBV7-8 and J is TRBJ1-2; 7 bases map to TRBD1. Germline V gene lookup returns CDR1 SGHVS and CDR2 FQNEAQ. The CDR3 is 14 residues long. V was clipped by 6 bases and J by 3 bases; unmatched bases: 7. The CDR3 loop reads CASSPQGPYYGYTF. The DNA of the CDR3 is TGTGCCAGCAGTCCACAGGGGCCCTACTATGGCTACACCTTC. Together with reference TRBV7-8 and TRBJ1-2, the CDR3 gives the full variable domain: GAGVSQSPRYKVAKRGQDVALRCDPISGHVSLFWYQQALGQGPEFLTYFQNEAQLDKSGLPSDRFFAERPEGSVSTLKIQRTQQEDSAVYLCASSPQGPYYGYTFGSGTRLTVV.

The J gene is TRBJ1-4, the V gene TRBV5-1; 7 bases match TRBD1. Losses at the gene ends were 0 bases for V and 7 bases for J; bases not matched to a gene: 6. The CDR3 spans 15 residues. Germline lookup yields CDR1 SGHRS and CDR2 YFSETQ. This CDR3 reads CASSLVGQLGEKLFF. CDR3 DNA: TGCGCCAGCAGCTTGGTGGGACAGTTGGGTGAAAAACTGTTTTTT. The whole variable domain, remainder taken from reference TRBV5-1 and TRBJ1-4, is KAGVTQTPRYLIKTRGQQVTLSCSPISGHRSVSWYQQTPGQGLQFLFEYFSETQRNKGNFPGRFSGRQFSNSRSEMNVSTLELGDSALYLCASSLVGQLGEKLFFGSGTQLSVL.

The chain carries TRBV6-5 and TRBJ1-2; D is unresolved. The V end was cut by 2 bases, the J end by 8 bases, with 18 bases between. CDR1 is MNHEY, CDR2 SVGAGI, per germline. The CDR3 contains 15 residues. CDR3 sequence: CASSYLPGKGYGYTF. CDR3 sequence (DNA): TGTGCCAGCAGTTACCTCCCGGGGAAGGGTTACGGCTACACCTTC.

DNA of the CDR3: TGCAGTGCCAGAACCGGGGACGAGCAGTACTTC. Translation gives CSARTGDEQYF. J is TRBJ2-7 and V is TRBV20-1; possible D gene TRBD2, 5 bases. Germline assignment: CDR1 DFQATT and CDR2 SNEGSKA (reference sequence). The ends were cut back, 6 bases at V and 5 bases at J, with 11 bases in the middle. The CDR3 spans 11 residues.